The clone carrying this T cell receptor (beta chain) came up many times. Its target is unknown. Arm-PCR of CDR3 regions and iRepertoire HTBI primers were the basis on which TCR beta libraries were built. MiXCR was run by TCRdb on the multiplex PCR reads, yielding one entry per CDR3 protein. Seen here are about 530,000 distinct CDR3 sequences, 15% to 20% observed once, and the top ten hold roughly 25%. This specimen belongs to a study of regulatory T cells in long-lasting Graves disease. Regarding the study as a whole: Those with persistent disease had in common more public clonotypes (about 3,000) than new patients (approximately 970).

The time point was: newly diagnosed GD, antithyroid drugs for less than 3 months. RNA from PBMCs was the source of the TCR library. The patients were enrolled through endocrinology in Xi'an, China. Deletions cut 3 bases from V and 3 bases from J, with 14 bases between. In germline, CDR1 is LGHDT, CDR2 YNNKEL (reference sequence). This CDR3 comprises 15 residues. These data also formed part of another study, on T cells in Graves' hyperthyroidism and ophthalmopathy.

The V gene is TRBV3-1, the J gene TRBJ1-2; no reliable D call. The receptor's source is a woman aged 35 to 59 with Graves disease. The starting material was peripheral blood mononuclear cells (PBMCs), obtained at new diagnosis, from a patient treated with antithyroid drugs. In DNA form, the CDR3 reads TGTGCCAGCAGCCAGGCCGCTGGGAAGGACTATGGCTACACCTTC. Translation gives CASSQAAGKDYGYTF.